A selection of T cell receptor beta chains follows, all from one sample in a study of T cells in Graves' hyperthyroidism and ophthalmopathy. TCRdb passed the multiplex PCR reads through MiXCR, listing each CDR3 protein once. The sample shows around 300,000 distinct CDR3 sequences, approximately 14% of them seen only once. Input material: blood. These receptors were collected from a young woman with Graves' hyperthyroidism. CDR3s include the opening cysteine and the closing phenylalanine or tryptophan. D genes are given only for firm matches. Size tells how often a clone was seen (once, few, many) or the class of an expanded clone, and some rows leave it out.

d_call j_call clone_size cdr3_length v_call cdr3_aa cdr3_nt
TRBD1 TRBJ2-7 . 14 TRBV28 CASSRGDRVHEQYF TGTGCCAGCAGTCGCGGGGACAGGGTTCATGAGCAGTACTTC
TRBD2 TRBJ2-1 once 16 TRBV5-1 CASSLEGTSIYNEQFF TGCGCCAGCAGCTTGGAAGGGACTAGCATTTACAATGAGCAGTTCTTC
. TRBJ2-1 . 14 TRBV20-1 CSAREQDSNNEQFF TGCAGTGCTAGAGAACAGGACAGTAACAATGAGCAGTTCTTC
TRBD1 TRBJ1-1 . 13 TRBV30 CAWVQGLYTEAFF TGTGCCTGGGTACAGGGGCTATACACTGAAGCTTTCTTT
TRBD1 TRBJ2-7 many 15 TRBV24-1 CATSDFRNRGLEQYF TGTGCCACCAGTGATTTTCGGAACAGGGGGCTCGAGCAGTACTTC
TRBD1 TRBJ2-7 many 14 TRBV12-3/TRBV12-4 CASRSRGRGYEQYF TGTGCCAGCAGGTCGAGGGGGCGCGGGTACGAGCAGTACTTC
. TRBJ1-1 many 15 TRBV9 CASSVDPSTNTEAFF TGTGCCAGCAGCGTAGACCCCTCAACGAACACTGAAGCTTTCTTT
. TRBJ1-5 many 13 TRBV28 CASRGGGYDSQHF TGTGCCAGCAGGGGGGGGGGTTATGATTCCCAGCATTTT
TRBD1 TRBJ1-1 many 13 TRBV12-3/TRBV12-4 CASSRGRDTEAFF TGTGCCAGCAGCAGGGGGCGGGACACTGAAGCTTTCTTT
. TRBJ2-1 . 15 TRBV5-1 CASSFEGNSYNEQFF TGCGCCAGCAGCTTTGAGGGAAACTCCTACAATGAGCAGTTCTTC
. TRBJ2-5 many 13 TRBV11-2 CASSSRTQETQYF TGTGCCAGCAGCTCAAGAACACAAGAGACCCAGTACTTC
TRBD1 TRBJ1-2 many 12 TRBV3-1 CASSQDRDGYTF TGTGCCAGCAGCCAGGACAGGGATGGCTACACCTTC
. TRBJ1-6 few 18 TRBV6-1 CASSLLPLESTNNSPLHF TGTGCCAGCAGTCTACTCCCTCTCGAATCAACCAATAATTCACCCCTCCACTTT
. TRBJ2-1 many 14 TRBV5-1 CASSRAGLSNEQFF TGCGCCAGCAGTCGGGCGGGATTAAGCAATGAGCAGTTCTTC
TRBD1 TRBJ2-1 few 14 TRBV30 CAWSARDRENEQFF TGTGCCTGGAGTGCCCGGGACAGGGAGAATGAGCAGTTCTTC
. TRBJ1-4 many 12 TRBV12-3/TRBV12-4 CATLKANEKLFF TGTGCCACCCTTAAGGCTAATGAAAAACTGTTTTTT
TRBD2 TRBJ2-5 many 20 TRBV7-2 CASSLSSARPGLAGQETQYF TGTGCCAGCAGCTTATCATCCGCCAGGCCGGGACTAGCGGGACAAGAGACCCAGTACTTC
TRBD1 TRBJ2-7 few 15 TRBV7-9 CASSHERDRVNEQYF TGTGCCAGCAGCCACGAGCGGGACAGGGTGAACGAGCAGTACTTC
. TRBJ2-3 many 15 TRBV13 CASSSRGAPTDTQYF TGTGCCAGCAGCTCCAGGGGGGCCCCCACAGATACGCAGTATTTT
TRBD1 TRBJ1-5 many 14 TRBV2 CASTLGQGFEPQHF TGTGCCAGCACCCTGGGACAGGGATTTGAGCCCCAGCATTTT
. TRBJ2-1 few 14 TRBV20-1 CSVPTGNRPNEQFF TGCAGTGTTCCCACAGGGAACAGACCCAATGAGCAGTTCTTC
. TRBJ1-4 few 14 TRBV9 CASSVGAGSEKLFF TGTGCCAGCAGCGTAGGGGCGGGGTCGGAAAAACTGTTTTTT
TRBD1 TRBJ1-2 many 16 TRBV28 CASSLKSPRGRNGYTF TGTGCCAGCAGTCTAAAGAGCCCCAGGGGGAGGAATGGCTACACCTTC